These 17 T cell receptor beta chains came from one sample sequenced in a study of T cell responses to AZD1222 COVID-19 vaccine. Some clones are missing from TCRdb's copy, which holds only in-frame ones; the method was immunoSEQ multiplex PCR. In the table there are around 95,000 clones, around 87% of which are singletons. The sequences come from peripheral blood, collected on day 0 of MenACWY control vaccination. The receptors here all came from an adult in good health.

This sequence joins TRBV28 and TRBJ1-2; 9 nucleotides agree with TRBD1. The V gene end was trimmed by 4 bases and the J gene end by 5 bases; junction bases not matched to a gene: 5. There are 14 residues in the CDR3. Germline V gene data show CDR1 as MDHEN and CDR2 as SYDVKM. CDR3 loop: CASSSGQGIYGYTF. The CDR3 DNA reads TGTGCCAGCAGTTCGGGACAGGGAATTTATGGCTACACCTTC.

This chain joins TRBV6-1 and TRBJ2-5; D is perhaps TRBD1 (6 bases). There are 16 residues in the CDR3. CDR1 is MNHNS, CDR2 SASEGT, per germline. V lost 3 bases and J 2 bases, leaving 16 bases between the germline ends. CDR3 DNA sequence: TGTGCCAGCAGTGATATACAGGGTCGGGGTCAAGAGACCCAGTACTTC. It yields the protein CASSDIQGRGQETQYF.

The chain has TRBV4-2 and TRBJ2-7; D may be TRBD1 or TRBD2 (5 bases each). The CDR3 runs 15 residues. The V and J ends lost 0 bases and 1 base respectively, with 10 bases between them. Germline V lookup: CDR1 LGHNA, CDR2 YNFKEQ. The CDR3 bases are TGTGCCAGCAGCCAAGAGAGGGGCGGATCCTACGAGCAGTACTTC. This encodes CASSQERGGSYEQYF.

A few counts support this clone. The chain recombines TRBV9 with TRBJ1-1, with TRBD1 matching 10 bases. V shed 0 bases and J 3 bases; nucleotides not matched to a gene: 5. Germline V gives CDR1 SGDLS, CDR2 YYNGEE. The CDR3 has 16 amino acids. The CDR3 spells CASSVGGQGRDTEAFF. The CDR3 coding sequence is TGTGCCAGCAGCGTAGGGGGACAGGGGAGGGACACTGAAGCTTTCTTT.

This chain joins TRBV25-1 and TRBJ2-1; D uncertain. The CDR3 consists of 13 residues. Germline V gene data show CDR1 as MGHDK and CDR2 as SYGVNS. V was trimmed by 6 bases and J by 7 bases, leaving 13 bases between them. CDR3 DNA: TGTGCCAGCAGCCCCGGACCGAGTAATGAGCAGTTCTTC. Translating it yields CASSPGPSNEQFF.

The gene calls are TRBV4-3 and TRBJ2-1; a weak D match, TRBD2 (6 bases). V lost 4 bases, J lost 2 bases, and 18 bases lay in between. This CDR3 region has 17 residues. Germline CDR1 is LGHNA and CDR2 is YSLEER. The CDR3: CASSLWVGGGTYNEQFF. The CDR3 DNA reads as TGCGCCAGCAGCCTCTGGGTGGGGGGAGGTACCTACAATGAGCAGTTCTTC.

The chain uses TRBV14 and TRBJ2-3; TRBD1 matches 10 bases. This CDR3 contains 16 residues. The V gene's germline CDR1 is SGHDN and CDR2 FVKESK. V shed 4 bases and J 6 bases; nucleotides not matched to a gene: 10. CDR3 DNA: TGTGCCAGCAGCCTAAGACCGGGACAGGGGACGGATACGCAGTATTTT. Translating gives CASSLRPGQGTDTQYF.

The chain links TRBV6-5 to TRBJ2-4, with D maybe TRBD1 (5 bases). The germline CDR1 and CDR2 sequences are MNHEY and SVGAGI. The CDR3 contains 15 residues. The germline V and J ends were trimmed by 2 bases and 7 bases, with 15 bases remaining between them. The CDR3 sequence: CASSYGSGSGNIQYF. The DNA for the CDR3 is TGTGCCAGCAGTTACGGATCAGGGTCGGGTAACATTCAGTACTTC.

The rearrangement uses TRBV7-2 and TRBJ1-6; a weak D match, TRBD1 (6 bases). The germline CDR1 and CDR2 sequences are SGHTA and FQGNSA. CDR3 length equals 17 residues. Trimming removed 4 bases from V and 5 bases from J, with 18 bases in between. CDR3 coding DNA: TGTGCCAGCAGCTCCCGCGGGGGGACATCAAATAATTCACCCCTCCACTTT. This translates into CASSSRGGTSNNSPLHF. The whole variable domain, remainder taken from reference TRBV7-2 and TRBJ1-6, is GAGVSQSPSNKVTEKGKDVELRCDPISGHTALYWYRQSLGQGLEFLIYFQGNSAPDKSGLPSDRFSAERTGGSVSTLTIQRTQQEDSAVYLCASSSRGGTSNNSPLHFGNGTRLTVT.

The chain recombines TRBV5-5 with TRBJ1-3; D uncertain. Trimming removed 0 bases from V and 0 bases from J, with 10 bases in between. Germline V gene sequence: CDR1 SGHKS, CDR2 YYEKEE (reference sequence). The CDR3 sequence is 16 residues long. This CDR3 is CASSLGPAYSGNTIYF. Here the CDR3 DNA reads TGTGCCAGCAGCTTGGGACCGGCTTACTCTGGAAACACCATATATTTT.

The V call is TRBV6-2 or TRBV6-3, the J call TRBJ1-5; D call uncertain. CDR3 length: 16 residues. Deletions cut 0 bases from V and 7 bases from J, with 16 bases between. Germline CDR1 MNHEY, CDR2 SVGEGT. The CDR3 loop is CASSYSKSRVGQPQHF. The CDR3 DNA sequence: TGTGCCAGCAGTTACTCGAAAAGCCGGGTAGGCCAGCCCCAGCATTTT.

The CDR3 here is CASSFARDTQYF. The DNA of the CDR3 is TGTGCCAGCAGCTTTGCGAGAGATACGCAGTATTTT. This chain links TRBV7-2 with TRBJ2-3, with unresolved D. The V gene's germline CDR1 is SGHTA and CDR2 FQGNSA. CDR3 length: 12 residues. V was pared by 3 bases and J by 5 bases, with 6 bases between.

V gene TRBV4-3 combines with J gene TRBJ1-1, with no clear D. The germline V and J ends were trimmed by 5 bases and 2 bases, with 9 bases remaining between them. This CDR3 spans 13 amino acids. CDR1 is LGHNA and CDR2 is YSLEER in the germline V gene. The CDR3 bases are TGCGCCAGCAGCAAGGGAAAAAACACTGAAGCTTTCTTT. It specifies CASSKGKNTEAFF.

The rearrangement uses TRBV7-6 and TRBJ2-7; a possible D gene is TRBD1 (5 bases). The CDR3 spans 13 residues. The germline CDR1 and CDR2 sequences are SGHVS and FNYEAQ. V lost 5 bases to trimming and J lost 6 bases, with 14 bases between them. CDR3 amino acids: CASSPDTTAEQYF. The CDR3 DNA sequence: TGTGCCAGCAGCCCGGACACTACTGCCGAGCAGTACTTC.

V and J are TRBV28 and TRBJ1-2, with 12 positions matching TRBD1. Germline CDR1 is MDHEN and CDR2 is SYDVKM. With V trimmed by 8 bases and J by 8 bases, 12 bases remained unmatched. The CDR3 extends over 15 amino acids. The CDR3 sequence is CASWASGQGARGYTF. The DNA for the CDR3 is TGTGCCAGCTGGGCTTCGGGACAGGGGGCGCGGGGCTACACCTTC.

The chain recombines TRBV27 with TRBJ1-1, with a possible D match to TRBD1 (6 bases). Trimming shortened V by 6 bases and J by 0 bases, and 14 bases separated the two germline ends. The CDR3 sequence is 15 residues long. From germline, CDR1 is MNHEY and CDR2 SMNVEV (reference sequence). The CDR3 loop is CASSYNRAVNTEAFF. The CDR3 DNA reads TGTGCCAGCAGCTACAACAGGGCGGTGAACACTGAAGCTTTCTTT.

The V gene is TRBV27, the J gene TRBJ2-2; D is undetermined. The V end was cut by 6 bases, the J end by 1 base, with 9 bases between. Germline V gene lookup returns CDR1 MNHEY and CDR2 SMNVEV (reference sequence). The CDR3 loop spans 14 amino acids. CDR3: CASSFAKNTGELFF. CDR3 coding DNA: TGTGCCAGCAGCTTTGCGAAGAACACCGGGGAGCTGTTTTTT.